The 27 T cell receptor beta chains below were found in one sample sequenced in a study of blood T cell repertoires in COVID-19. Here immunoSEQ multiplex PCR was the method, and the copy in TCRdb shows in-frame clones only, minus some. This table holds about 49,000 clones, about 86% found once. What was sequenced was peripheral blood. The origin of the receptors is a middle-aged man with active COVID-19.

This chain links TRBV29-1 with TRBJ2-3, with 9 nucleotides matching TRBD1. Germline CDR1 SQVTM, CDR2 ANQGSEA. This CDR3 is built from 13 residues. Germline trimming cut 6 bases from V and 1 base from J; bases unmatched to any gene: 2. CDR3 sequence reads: CSVQGAGTDTQYF. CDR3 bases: TGCAGCGTACAGGGGGCCGGCACAGATACGCAGTATTTT.

The CDR3 DNA is TGTGCCAGCAGCCAAGATCCGACAGGGGGCAGGGAGACCCAGTACTTC. It specifies CASSQDPTGGRETQYF. The chain is built from TRBV4-2 and TRBJ2-5, with 10 bases identical to TRBD1. V was clipped by 0 bases and J by 5 bases; unmatched bases: 6. CDR1 LGHNA and CDR2 YNFKEQ come from the germline V gene. The CDR3 consists of 16 residues.

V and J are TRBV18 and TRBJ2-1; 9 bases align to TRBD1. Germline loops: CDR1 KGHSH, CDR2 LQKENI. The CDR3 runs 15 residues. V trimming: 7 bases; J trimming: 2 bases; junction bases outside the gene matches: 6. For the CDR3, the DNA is TGTGCCAGCTTCCCGGGACAGGGTACCTACAATGAGCAGTTCTTC. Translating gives CASFPGQGTYNEQFF.

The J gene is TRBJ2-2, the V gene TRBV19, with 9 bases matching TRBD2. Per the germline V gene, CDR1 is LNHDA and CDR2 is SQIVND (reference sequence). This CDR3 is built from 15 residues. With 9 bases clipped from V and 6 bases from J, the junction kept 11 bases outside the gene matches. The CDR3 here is CASGGAGGPAGELFF. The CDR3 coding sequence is TGTGCCAGCGGTGGGGCGGGAGGGCCCGCCGGGGAGCTGTTTTTT.

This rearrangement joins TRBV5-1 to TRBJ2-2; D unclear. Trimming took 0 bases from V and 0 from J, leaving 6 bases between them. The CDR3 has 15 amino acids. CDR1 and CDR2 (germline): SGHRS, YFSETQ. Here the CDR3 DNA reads TGCGCCAGCAGCTTGGACAGAGCGAACACCGGGGAGCTGTTTTTT. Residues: CASSLDRANTGELFF. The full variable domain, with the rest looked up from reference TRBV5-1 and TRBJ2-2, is KAGVTQTPRYLIKTRGQQVTLSCSPISGHRSVSWYQQTPGQGLQFLFEYFSETQRNKGNFPGRFSGRQFSNSRSEMNVSTLELGDSALYLCASSLDRANTGELFFGEGSRLTVL.

The CDR3 reads CASSPPRRGRIGVAKNIQYF. DNA for the CDR3: TGTGCCAGCAGCCCACCACGAAGAGGGAGGATTGGGGTAGCCAAAAACATTCAGTACTTC. The J gene is TRBJ2-4, the V gene TRBV28; D might be TRBD2 (6 bases). CDR1 is MDHEN and CDR2 is SYDVKM in the germline V gene. CDR3 length: 20 amino acids. V shed 6 bases and J shed 0 bases, with 27 bases lying between them.

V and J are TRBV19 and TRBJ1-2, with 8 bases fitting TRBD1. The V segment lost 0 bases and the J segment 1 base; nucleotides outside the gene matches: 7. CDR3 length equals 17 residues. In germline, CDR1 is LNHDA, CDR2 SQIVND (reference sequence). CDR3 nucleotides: TGTGCCAGTAGTATAGATCTCGGGACAGGACTTAACTATGGCTACACCTTC. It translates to CASSIDLGTGLNYGYTF.

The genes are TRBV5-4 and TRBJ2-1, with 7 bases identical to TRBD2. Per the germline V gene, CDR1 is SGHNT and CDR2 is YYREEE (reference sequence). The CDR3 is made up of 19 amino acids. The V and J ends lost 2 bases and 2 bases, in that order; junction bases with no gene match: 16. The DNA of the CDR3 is TGTGCCAGCAGCTTCTCTGTAAATAACCTAGCGGCTGCCTACAATGAGCAGTTCTTC. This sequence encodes CASSFSVNNLAAAYNEQFF.

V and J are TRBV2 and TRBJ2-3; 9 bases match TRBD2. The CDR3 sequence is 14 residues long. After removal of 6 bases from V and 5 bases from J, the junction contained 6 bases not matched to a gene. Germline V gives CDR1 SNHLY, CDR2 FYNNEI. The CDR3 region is CASSLSGRGDTQYF. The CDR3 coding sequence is TGTGCCAGCAGCCTTAGCGGGAGAGGAGATACGCAGTATTTT.

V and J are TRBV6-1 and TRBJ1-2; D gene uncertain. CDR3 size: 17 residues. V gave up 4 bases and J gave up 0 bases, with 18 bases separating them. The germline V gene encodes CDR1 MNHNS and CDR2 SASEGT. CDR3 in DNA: TGTGCCAGCAGTGCCCTAAGTTCTATTAGAGCTAACTATGGCTACACCTTC. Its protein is CASSALSSIRANYGYTF.

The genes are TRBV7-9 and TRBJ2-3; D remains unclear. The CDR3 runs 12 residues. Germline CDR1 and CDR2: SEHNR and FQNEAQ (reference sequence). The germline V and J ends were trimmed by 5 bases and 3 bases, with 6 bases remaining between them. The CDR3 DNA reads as TGTGCCAGCAGCCCAACTACAGATACGCAGTATTTT. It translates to CASSPTTDTQYF.

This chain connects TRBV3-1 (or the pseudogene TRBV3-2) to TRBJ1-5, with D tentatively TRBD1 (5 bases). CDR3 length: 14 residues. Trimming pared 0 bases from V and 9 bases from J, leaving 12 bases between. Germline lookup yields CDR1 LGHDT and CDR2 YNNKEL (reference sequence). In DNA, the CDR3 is TGTGCCAGCAGCCAAGAAAAAAGGGGTGCGCCCCAGCATTTT. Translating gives CASSQEKRGAPQHF.

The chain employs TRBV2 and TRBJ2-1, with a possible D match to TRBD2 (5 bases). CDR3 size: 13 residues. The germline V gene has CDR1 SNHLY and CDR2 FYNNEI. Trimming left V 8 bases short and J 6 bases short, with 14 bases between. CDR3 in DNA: TGTGCCAGCTCCTTTCTCGGGGTCAATGAGCAGTTCTTC. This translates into CASSFLGVNEQFF.

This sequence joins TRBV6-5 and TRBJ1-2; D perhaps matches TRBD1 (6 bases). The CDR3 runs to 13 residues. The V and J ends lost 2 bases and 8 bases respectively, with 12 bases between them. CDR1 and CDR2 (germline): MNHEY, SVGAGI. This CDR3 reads CASSYRQGHGYTF. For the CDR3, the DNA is TGTGCCAGCAGTTACCGGCAGGGACACGGCTACACCTTC.

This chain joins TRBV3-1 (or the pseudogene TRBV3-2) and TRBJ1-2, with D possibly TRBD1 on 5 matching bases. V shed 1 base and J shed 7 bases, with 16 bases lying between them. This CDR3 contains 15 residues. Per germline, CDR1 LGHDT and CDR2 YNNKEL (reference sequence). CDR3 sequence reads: CASSQGYGQRGGYTF. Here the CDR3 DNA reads TGTGCCAGCAGCCAAGGTTATGGGCAAAGGGGTGGCTACACCTTC.

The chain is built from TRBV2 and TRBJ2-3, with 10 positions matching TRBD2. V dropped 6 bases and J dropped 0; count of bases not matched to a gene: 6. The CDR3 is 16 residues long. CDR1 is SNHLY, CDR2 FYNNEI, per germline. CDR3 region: CASREGLAYSTDTQYF. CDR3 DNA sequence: TGTGCCAGCAGGGAGGGACTAGCGTATAGCACAGATACGCAGTATTTT.

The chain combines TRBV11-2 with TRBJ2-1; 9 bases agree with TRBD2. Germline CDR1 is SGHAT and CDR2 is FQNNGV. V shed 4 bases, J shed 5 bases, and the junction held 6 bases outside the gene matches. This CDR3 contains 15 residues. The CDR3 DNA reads TGTGCCAGCAGCTCAGGACTAGCGATAAACAATGAGCAGTTCTTC. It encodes CASSSGLAINNEQFF. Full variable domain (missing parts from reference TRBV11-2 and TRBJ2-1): EAGVAQSPRYKIIEKRQSVAFWCNPISGHATLYWYQQILGQGPKLLIQFQNNGVVDDSQLPKDRFSAERLKGVDSTLKIQPAKLEDSAVYLCASSSGLAINNEQFFGPGTRLTVL.

CDR3 sequence reads: CASSRTRTGIGANVLTF. Here the CDR3 DNA reads TGTGCCAGCAGTCGAACCCGAACAGGTATTGGGGCCAACGTCCTGACTTTC. The rearrangement links TRBV27 to TRBJ2-6; possible D gene TRBD1, 5 bases. V was cut by 5 bases and J by 3 bases, with 17 bases left in between. Per the germline V gene, CDR1 is MNHEY and CDR2 is SMNVEV (reference sequence). The length of the CDR3 is 17 residues.

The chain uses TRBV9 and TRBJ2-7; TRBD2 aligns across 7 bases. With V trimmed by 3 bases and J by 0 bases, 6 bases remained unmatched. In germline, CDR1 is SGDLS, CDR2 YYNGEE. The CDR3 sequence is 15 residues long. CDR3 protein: CASSASGDSSYEQYF. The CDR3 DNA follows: TGTGCCAGCAGCGCGAGCGGGGATAGCTCCTACGAGCAGTACTTC.

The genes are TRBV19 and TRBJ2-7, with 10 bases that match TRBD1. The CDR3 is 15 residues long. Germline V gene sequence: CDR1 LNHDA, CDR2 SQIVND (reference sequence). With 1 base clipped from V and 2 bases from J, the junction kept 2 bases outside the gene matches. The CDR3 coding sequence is TGTGCCAGTAGTATAGGACAGGGGGCGGCCTACGAGCAGTACTTC. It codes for CASSIGQGAAYEQYF.

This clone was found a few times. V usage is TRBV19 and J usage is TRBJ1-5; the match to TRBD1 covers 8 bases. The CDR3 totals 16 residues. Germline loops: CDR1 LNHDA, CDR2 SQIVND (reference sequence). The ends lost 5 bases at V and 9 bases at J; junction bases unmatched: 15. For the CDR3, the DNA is TGTGCCAGTAGTTCGACGACAGGGGCAGCATTTGGGCCCCAGCATTTT. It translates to CASSSTTGAAFGPQHF.

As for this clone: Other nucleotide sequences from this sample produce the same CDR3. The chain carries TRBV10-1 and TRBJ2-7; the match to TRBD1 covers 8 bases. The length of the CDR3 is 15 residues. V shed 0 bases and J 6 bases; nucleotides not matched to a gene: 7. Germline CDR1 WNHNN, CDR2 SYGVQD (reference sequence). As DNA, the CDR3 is TGCGCCAGCAGTGAGTCGAGCGACAGGGGAGGCGAGCAGTACTTC. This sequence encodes CASSESSDRGGEQYF.

The CDR3 loop reads CASSITGKSYEQYF. CDR3 sequence (DNA): TGCGCCAGCAGCATAACGGGGAAGTCCTACGAGCAGTACTTC. V and J are TRBV5-1 and TRBJ2-7; tentative D call: TRBD2 (5 bases). Trimming took 4 bases from V and 1 from J, leaving 12 bases between them. The CDR3 runs 14 residues. Germline V gene lookup returns CDR1 SGHRS and CDR2 YFSETQ.

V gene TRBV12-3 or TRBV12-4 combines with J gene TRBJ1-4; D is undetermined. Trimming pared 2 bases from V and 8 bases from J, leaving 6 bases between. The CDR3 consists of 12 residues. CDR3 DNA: TGTGCCAGCAGTTTACGCGGGGAAAAACTGTTTTTT. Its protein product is CASSLRGEKLFF.

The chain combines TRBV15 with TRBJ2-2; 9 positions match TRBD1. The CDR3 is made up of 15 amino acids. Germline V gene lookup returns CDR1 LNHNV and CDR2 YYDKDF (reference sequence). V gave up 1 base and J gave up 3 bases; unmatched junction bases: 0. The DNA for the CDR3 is TGTGCCACCAGCAGAGGGACAGGGGACACCGGGGAGCTGTTTTTT. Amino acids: CATSRGTGDTGELFF.

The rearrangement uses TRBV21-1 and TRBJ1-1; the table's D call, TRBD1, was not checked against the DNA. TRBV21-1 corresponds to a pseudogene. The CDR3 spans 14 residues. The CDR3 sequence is CASSGRTANTEAFF. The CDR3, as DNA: TGTGCCAGCAGCGGTCGGACAGCGAACACTGAAGCTTTCTTT.

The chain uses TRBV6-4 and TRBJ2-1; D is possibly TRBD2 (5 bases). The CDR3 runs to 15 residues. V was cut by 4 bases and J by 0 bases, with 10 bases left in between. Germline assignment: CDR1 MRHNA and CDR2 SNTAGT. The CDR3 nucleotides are TGTGCCAGCAGTGCCGCCGGGGACTCCTACAATGAGCAGTTCTTC. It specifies CASSAAGDSYNEQFF.